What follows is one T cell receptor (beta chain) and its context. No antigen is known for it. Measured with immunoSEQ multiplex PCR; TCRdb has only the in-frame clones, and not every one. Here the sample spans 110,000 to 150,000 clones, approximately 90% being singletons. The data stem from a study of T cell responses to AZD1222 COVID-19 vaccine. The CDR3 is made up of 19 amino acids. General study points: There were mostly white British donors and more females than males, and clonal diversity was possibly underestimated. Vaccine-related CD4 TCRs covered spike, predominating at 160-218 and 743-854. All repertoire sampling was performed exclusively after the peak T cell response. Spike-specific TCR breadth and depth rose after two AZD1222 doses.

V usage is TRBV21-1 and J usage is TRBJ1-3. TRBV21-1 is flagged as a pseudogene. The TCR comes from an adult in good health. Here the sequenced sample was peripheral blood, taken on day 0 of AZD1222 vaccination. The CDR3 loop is CASSLPGWGTVSRGNTIYF. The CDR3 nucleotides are TGTGCCAGCAGCCTCCCGGGTTGGGGGACGGTTTCTCGTGGAAACACCATATATTTT.